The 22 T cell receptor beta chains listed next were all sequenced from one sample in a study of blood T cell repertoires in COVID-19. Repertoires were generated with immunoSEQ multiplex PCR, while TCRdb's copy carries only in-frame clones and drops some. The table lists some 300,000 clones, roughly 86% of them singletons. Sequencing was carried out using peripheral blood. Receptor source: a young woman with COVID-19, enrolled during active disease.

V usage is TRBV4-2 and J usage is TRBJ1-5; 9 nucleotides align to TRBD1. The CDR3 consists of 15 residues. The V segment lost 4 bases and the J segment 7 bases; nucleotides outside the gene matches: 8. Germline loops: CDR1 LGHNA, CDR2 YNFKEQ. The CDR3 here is CASSPTGGTRQPQHF. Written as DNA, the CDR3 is TGTGCCAGCAGCCCGACAGGGGGAACTCGGCAGCCCCAGCATTTT.

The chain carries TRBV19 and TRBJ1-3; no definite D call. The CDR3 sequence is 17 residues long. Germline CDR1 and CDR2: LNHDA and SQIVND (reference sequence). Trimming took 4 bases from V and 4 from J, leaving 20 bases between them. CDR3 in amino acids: CASSTEAPLDSGNTIYF. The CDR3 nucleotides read TGTGCCAGTAGTACCGAGGCTCCTCTGGACTCGGGAAACACCATATATTTT.

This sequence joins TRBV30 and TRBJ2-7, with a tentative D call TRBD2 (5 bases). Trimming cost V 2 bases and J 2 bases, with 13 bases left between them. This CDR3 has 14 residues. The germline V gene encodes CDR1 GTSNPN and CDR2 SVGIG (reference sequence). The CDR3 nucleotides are TGTGCCTGGAGTCTAGGACTCCTTACCTACGAGCAGTACTTC. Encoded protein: CAWSLGLLTYEQYF.

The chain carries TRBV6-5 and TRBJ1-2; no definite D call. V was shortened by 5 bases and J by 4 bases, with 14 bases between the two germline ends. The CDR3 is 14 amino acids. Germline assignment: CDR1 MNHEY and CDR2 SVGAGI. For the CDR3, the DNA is TGTGCCAGCAGTAAAACTTCCGGGAGCTATGGCTACACCTTC. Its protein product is CASSKTSGSYGYTF.

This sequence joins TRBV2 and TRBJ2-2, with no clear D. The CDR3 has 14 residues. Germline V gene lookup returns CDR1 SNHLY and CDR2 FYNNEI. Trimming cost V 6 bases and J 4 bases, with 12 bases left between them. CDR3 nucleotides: TGTGCCAGCAGGGCGCGGCGGAGCACCGGGGAGCTGTTTTTT. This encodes CASRARRSTGELFF.

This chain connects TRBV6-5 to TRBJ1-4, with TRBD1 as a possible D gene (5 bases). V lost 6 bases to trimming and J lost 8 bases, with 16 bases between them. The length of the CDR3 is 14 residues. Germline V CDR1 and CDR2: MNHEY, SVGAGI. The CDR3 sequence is CASSPMAGDEKLFF. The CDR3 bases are TGTGCCAGCAGCCCCATGGCGGGGGACGAAAAACTGTTTTTT.

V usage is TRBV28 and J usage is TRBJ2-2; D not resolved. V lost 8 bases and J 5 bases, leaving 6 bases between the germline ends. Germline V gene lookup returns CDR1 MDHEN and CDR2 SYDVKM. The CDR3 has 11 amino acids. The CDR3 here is CASAETGELFF. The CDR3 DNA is TGTGCCAGCGCGGAGACCGGGGAGCTGTTTTTT.

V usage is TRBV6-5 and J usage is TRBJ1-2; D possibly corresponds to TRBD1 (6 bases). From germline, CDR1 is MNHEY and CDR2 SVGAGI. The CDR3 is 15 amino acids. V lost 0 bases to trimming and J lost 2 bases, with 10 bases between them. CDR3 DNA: TGTGCCAGCAGTTACTCGGGACACCTAAACTATGGCTACACCTTC. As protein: CASSYSGHLNYGYTF.

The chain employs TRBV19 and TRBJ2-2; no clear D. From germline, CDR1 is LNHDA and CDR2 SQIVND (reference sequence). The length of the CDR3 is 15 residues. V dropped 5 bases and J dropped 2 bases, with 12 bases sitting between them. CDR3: CASSQADTNTGELFF. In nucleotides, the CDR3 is TGTGCCAGTAGTCAGGCAGACACCAACACCGGGGAGCTGTTTTTT.

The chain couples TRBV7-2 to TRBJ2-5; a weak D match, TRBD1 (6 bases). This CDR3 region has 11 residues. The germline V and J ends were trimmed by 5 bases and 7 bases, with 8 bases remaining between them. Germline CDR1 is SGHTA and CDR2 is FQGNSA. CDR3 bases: TGTGCCAGCAGCCAGGGGAGGACCCAGTACTTC. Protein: CASSQGRTQYF.

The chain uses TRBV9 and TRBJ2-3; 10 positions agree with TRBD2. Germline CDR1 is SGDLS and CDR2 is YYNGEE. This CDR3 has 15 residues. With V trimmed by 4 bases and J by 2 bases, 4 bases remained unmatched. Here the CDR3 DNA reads TGTGCCAGCAGCTCAGCGGGGGGGGTCACAGATACGCAGTATTTT. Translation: CASSSAGGVTDTQYF.

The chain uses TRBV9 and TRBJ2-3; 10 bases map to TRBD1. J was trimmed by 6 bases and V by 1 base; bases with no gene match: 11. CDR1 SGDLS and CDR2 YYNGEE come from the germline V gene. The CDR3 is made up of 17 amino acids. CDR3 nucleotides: TGTGCCAGCAGCGTAAGTTATCGACAGGGGGCCCAGGATACGCAGTATTTT. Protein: CASSVSYRQGAQDTQYF.

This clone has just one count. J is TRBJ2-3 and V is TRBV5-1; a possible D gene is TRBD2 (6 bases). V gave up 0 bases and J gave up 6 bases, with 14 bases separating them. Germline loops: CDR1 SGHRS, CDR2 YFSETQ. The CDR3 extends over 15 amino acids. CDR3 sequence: CASSLDGGRWDTQYF. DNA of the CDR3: TGCGCCAGCAGCTTGGACGGGGGACGATGGGATACGCAGTATTTT.

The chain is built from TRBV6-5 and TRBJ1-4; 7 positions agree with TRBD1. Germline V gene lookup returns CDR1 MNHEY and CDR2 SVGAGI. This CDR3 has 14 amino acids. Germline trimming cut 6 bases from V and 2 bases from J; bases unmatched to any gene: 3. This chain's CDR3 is CASRTGATNEKLFF. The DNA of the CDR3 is TGTGCCAGCAGAACAGGGGCCACTAATGAAAAACTGTTTTTT.

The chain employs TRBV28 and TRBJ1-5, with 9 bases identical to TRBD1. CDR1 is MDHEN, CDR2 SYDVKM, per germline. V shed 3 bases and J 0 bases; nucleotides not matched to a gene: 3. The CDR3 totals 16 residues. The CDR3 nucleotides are TGTGCCAGCAGTTTTGGGACAGGGTATAGCAATCAGCCCCAGCATTTT. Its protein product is CASSFGTGYSNQPQHF. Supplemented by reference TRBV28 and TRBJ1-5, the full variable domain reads DVKVTQSSRYLVKRTGEKVFLECVQDMDHENMFWYRQDPGLGLRLIYFSYDVKMKEKGDIPEGYSVSREKKERFSLILESASTNQTSMYLCASSFGTGYSNQPQHFGDGTRLSIL.

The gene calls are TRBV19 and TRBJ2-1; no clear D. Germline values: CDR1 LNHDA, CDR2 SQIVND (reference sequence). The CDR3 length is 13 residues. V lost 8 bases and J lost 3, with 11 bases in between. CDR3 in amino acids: CASGQTSYNEQFF. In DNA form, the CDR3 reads TGTGCCAGTGGGCAGACGAGCTACAATGAGCAGTTCTTC.

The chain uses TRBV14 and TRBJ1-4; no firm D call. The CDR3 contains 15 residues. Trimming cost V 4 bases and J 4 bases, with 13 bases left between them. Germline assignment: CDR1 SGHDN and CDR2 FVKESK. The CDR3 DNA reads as TGTGCCAGCAGCCGCTTCCAGACGGGTAATGAAAAACTGTTTTTT. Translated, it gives CASSRFQTGNEKLFF.

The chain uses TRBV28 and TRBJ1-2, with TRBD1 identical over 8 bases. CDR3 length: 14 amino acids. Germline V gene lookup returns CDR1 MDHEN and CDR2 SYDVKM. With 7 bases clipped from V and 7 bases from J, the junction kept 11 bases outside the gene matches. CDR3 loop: CASTFGQGLGGYTF. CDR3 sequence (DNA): TGTGCCAGCACATTTGGACAGGGATTAGGTGGCTACACCTTC.

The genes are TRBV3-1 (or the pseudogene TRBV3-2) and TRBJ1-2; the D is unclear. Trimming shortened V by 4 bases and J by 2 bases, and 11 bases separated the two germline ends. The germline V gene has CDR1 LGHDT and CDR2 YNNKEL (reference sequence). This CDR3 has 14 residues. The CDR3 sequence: CASSPLEGNYGYTF. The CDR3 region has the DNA TGTGCCAGCAGCCCTTTGGAGGGAAACTATGGCTACACCTTC.

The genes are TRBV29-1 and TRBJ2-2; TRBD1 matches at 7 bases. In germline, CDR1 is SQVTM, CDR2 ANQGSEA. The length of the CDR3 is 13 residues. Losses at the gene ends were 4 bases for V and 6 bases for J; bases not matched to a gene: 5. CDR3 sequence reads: CSVVGGASGELFF. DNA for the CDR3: TGCAGCGTTGTAGGGGGCGCCTCCGGGGAGCTGTTTTTT.

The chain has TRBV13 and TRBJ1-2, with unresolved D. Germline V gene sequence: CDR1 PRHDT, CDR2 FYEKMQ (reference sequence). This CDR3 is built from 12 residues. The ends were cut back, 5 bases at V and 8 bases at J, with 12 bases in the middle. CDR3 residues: CASSTQSVGYTF. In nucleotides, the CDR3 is TGTGCCAGCAGCACTCAATCCGTGGGCTACACCTTC.

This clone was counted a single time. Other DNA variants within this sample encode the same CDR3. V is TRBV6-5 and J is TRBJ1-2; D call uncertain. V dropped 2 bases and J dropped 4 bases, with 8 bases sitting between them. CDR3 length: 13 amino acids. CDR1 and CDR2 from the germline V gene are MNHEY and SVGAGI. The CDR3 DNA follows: TGTGCCAGCAGTTACAGTCCCGGCTATGGCTACACCTTC. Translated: CASSYSPGYGYTF.